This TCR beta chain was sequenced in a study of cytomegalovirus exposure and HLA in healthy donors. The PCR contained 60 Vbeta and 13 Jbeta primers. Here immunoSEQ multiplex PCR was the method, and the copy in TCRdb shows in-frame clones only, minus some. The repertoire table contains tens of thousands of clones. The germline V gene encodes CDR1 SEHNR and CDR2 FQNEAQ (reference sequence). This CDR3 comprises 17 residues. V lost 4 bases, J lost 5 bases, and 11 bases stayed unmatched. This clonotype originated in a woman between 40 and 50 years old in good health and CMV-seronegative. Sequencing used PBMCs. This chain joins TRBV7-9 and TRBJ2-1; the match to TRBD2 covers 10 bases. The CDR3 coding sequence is TGTGCCAGCAGCTCCTCCCCTAGCGGGAGTTCCGACAATGAGCAGTTCTTC. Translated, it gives CASSSSPSGSSDNEQFF.